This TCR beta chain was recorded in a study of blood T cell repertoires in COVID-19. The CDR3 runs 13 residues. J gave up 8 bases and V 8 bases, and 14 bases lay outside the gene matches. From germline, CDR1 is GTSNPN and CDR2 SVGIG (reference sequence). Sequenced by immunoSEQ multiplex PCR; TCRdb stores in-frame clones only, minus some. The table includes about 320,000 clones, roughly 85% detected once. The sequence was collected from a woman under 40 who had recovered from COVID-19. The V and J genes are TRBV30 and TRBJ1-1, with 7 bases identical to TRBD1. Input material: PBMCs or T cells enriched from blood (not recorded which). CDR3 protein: CARRDSKDVEAFF. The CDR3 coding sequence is TGTGCCCGGCGGGACAGCAAGGATGTGGAAGCTTTCTTT. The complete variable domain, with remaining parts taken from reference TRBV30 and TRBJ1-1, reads SQTIHQWPATLVQPVGSPLSLECTVEGTSNPNLYWYRQAAGRGLQLLFYSVGIGQISSEVPQNLSASRPQDRQFILSSKKLLLSDSGFYLCARRDSKDVEAFFGQGTRLTVV.